The source of this T cell receptor beta chain is a study of beta chain features in type 1 diabetes. Looking at the study overall: Across the samples, some 99 million sorted cells were examined in total. Broader study findings: Naive, central memory and Treg TCRB repertoires seemed to resemble each other more closely in patients than they did in healthy donors. When Type 1 diabetes patients were examined, their TCRB CDR3s proved moderately but significantly shorter in all four CD4+ subsets. For type 1 diabetes patients, VDJ junctions showed fewer insertions and more deletions.

In regard to this clone: Its antigen is still unknown.

Reverse transcribing all isolated RNA meant expressed TCRB transcripts were sequenced. TCRdb's table, derived via immunoSEQ multiplex PCR, lists solely in-frame clones and lacks some. The data contain about 650,000 clones, about an eighth of them singletons. CDR1 is SGHNT, CDR2 YENEEA, per germline. The CDR3 length is 15 residues. Trimming removed 5 bases from V and 0 bases from J; junction bases left unmatched: 6. The sequenced sample was naive CD4+ T cells from blood. This receptor was obtained from a man in his thirties or forties with type 1 diabetes. The genes are TRBV11-3 and TRBJ1-1; TRBD1 agrees at 7 bases. CDR3 coding DNA: TGTGCCAGCAGCCAGGGACAGCCAATGAACACTGAAGCTTTCTTT. Its translation: CASSQGQPMNTEAFF.